The next 19 T cell receptor beta chains were all read from a single sample in a study of identical twins. TCRdb reprocessed the 5' RACE reads with MiXCR, giving one entry per CDR3 protein. The table shows hundreds of thousands of distinct CDR3 sequences, with 6.1% occurring only once. The specimen was naive T cells sorted from blood. The receptors shown here come from a man in his late teens or twenties in good health.

This clonotype appeared a few times. V and J are TRBV12-3 or TRBV12-4 and TRBJ1-5; D might be TRBD1 (5 bases). CDR3 length: 16 residues. V was trimmed by 2 bases and J by 2 bases, leaving 13 bases between them. The CDR3 DNA reads TGTGCCAGCAGTTTACGGGGACTCCTGGGCAATCAGCCCCAGCATTTT. Translated: CASSLRGLLGNQPQHF.

V and J are TRBV5-1 and TRBJ2-1, with TRBD2 identical over 15 bases. The CDR3 is made up of 17 amino acids. Trimming at V came to 4 bases and at J to 6 bases, leaving 8 bases not matched to a gene. CDR1 SGHRS and CDR2 YFSETQ come from the germline V gene. The CDR3 is CASSQRTSGRASNEQFF. The CDR3 DNA is TGCGCCAGCAGCCAGAGGACTAGCGGGAGGGCTTCCAATGAGCAGTTCTTC.

This clonotype was recorded many times. The V call is TRBV29-1, the J call TRBJ2-1; D may be TRBD1 (6 bases). CDR1 is SQVTM, CDR2 ANQGSEA, per germline. V dropped 4 bases and J dropped 7 bases, with 8 bases sitting between them. This CDR3 has 11 residues. In DNA, the CDR3 is TGCAGCGTTGCGGACAGAAATGAGCAGTTCTTC. This codes for CSVADRNEQFF.

This clonotype was observed many times. The chain couples TRBV10-3 to TRBJ2-2, with D hard to call. There are 12 residues in the CDR3. From germline, CDR1 is ENHRY and CDR2 SYGVKD. The V gene lost 8 bases and the J gene lost 0 bases, with 4 bases spanning the gap. This CDR3 reads CAIGSNTGELFF. The CDR3 DNA sequence: TGTGCCATCGGGTCGAACACCGGGGAGCTGTTTTTT.

This clonotype was picked up many times. The chain links TRBV11-1 to TRBJ1-5; 7 bases are shared with TRBD1. Germline assignment: CDR1 SGHAT and CDR2 FQDESV (reference sequence). V shed 5 bases, J shed 9 bases, and the junction held 7 bases outside the gene matches. The CDR3 contains 13 residues. Here the CDR3 reads CASSRDSFWPQHF. The CDR3 bases are TGTGCCAGCAGCAGGGACAGCTTTTGGCCCCAGCATTTT. Complete variable domain (other parts from reference TRBV11-1 and TRBJ1-5): EAEVAQSPRYKITEKSQAVAFWCDPISGHATLYWYRQILGQGPELLVQFQDESVVDDSQLPKDRFSAERLKGVDSTLKIQPAELGDSAMYLCASSRDSFWPQHFGDGTRLSIL.

The chain uses TRBV3-1 and TRBJ2-3; 14 nucleotides match TRBD2. The germline CDR1 and CDR2 sequences are LGHDT and YNNKEL (reference sequence). Trimming removed 4 bases from V and 0 bases from J; junction bases left unmatched: 9. This CDR3 spans 19 amino acids. The CDR3 here is CASSRGTSGSRISTDTQYF. CDR3 bases: TGTGCCAGCAGCCGCGGGACTAGCGGGAGCCGTATAAGCACAGATACGCAGTATTTT.

The table lists this clonotype with a few counts. The chain employs TRBV6-2 or TRBV6-3 and TRBJ2-1; 7 nucleotides align to TRBD1. After removal of 6 bases from V and 9 bases from J, the junction contained 11 bases not matched to a gene. Germline V gene lookup returns CDR1 MNHEY and CDR2 SVGEGT. CDR3 size: 14 residues. In nucleotides, the CDR3 is TGTGCCAGCAGAACAACAGGGGCTATCGGTGAGCAGTTCTTC. It specifies CASRTTGAIGEQFF.

The chain employs TRBV20-1 and TRBJ1-5; D remains unclear. This CDR3 has 18 residues. CDR1 and CDR2 (germline): DFQATT, SNEGSKA (reference sequence). Trimming took 2 bases from V and 4 from J, leaving 24 bases between them. The CDR3: CSARRTPTLGPRNQPQHF. In DNA, the CDR3 is TGCAGTGCTAGACGGACCCCCACCTTGGGCCCCCGAAATCAGCCCCAGCATTTT.

This clonotype has at least ten counts. The chain employs TRBV4-3 and TRBJ2-7; a possible D gene is TRBD2 (6 bases). This CDR3 is 13 amino acids long. V was cut by 4 bases and J by 11 bases, with 18 bases left in between. Germline V gene data show CDR1 as LGHNA and CDR2 as YSLEER. CDR3 in DNA: TGCGCCAGCAGCCTAAACGGGGAGCGGGCCAAGTACTTC. Translated: CASSLNGERAKYF.

This clonotype has only a few counts. The genes are TRBV30 and TRBJ2-1; D uncertain. Germline V gene data show CDR1 as GTSNPN and CDR2 as SVGIG (reference sequence). The V gene lost 3 bases and the J gene lost 6 bases, with 12 bases spanning the gap. This CDR3 comprises 13 residues. Written as DNA, the CDR3 is TGTGCCTGGAGAGCTTCATCGGTCAATGAGCAGTTCTTC. Its translation is CAWRASSVNEQFF.

This clonotype has a count of ten or more. The chain has TRBV18 and TRBJ2-1; the match to TRBD1 covers 8 bases. V lost 3 bases to trimming and J lost 5 bases; unmatched junction nucleotides: 3. CDR3 length equals 14 residues. Germline V gene lookup returns CDR1 KGHSH and CDR2 LQKENI. The CDR3 loop reads CASSPRTGHNEQFF. The CDR3 DNA is TGTGCCAGCTCACCCAGGACAGGGCACAATGAGCAGTTCTTC.

This clonotype was recorded at least ten times. The junction differs from germline at one of its ends, possibly a read error. V usage is TRBV12-3 or TRBV12-4 and J usage is TRBJ2-1, with 9 bases aligning to TRBD2. This CDR3 is built from 15 residues. The CDR3, as DNA: TGTGACAGCAGAACGATAGCGGGAGTTGTGGATGAGCAGTTCTTC. It specifies CDSRTIAGVVDEQFF.

In DNA form, the CDR3 reads TGCAGTGCTACAACACTCAAGGCGGTCCAGCATTTT. It specifies CSATTLKAVQHF. V usage is TRBV20-1 and J usage is TRBJ1-5; no definite D call. The CDR3 sequence is 12 residues long. The ends were cut back, 4 bases at V and 12 bases at J, with 16 bases in the middle. Per the germline V gene, CDR1 is DFQATT and CDR2 is SNEGSKA (reference sequence).

This clonotype was observed at least ten times. The chain employs TRBV7-9 and TRBJ2-3, with D hard to call. Trimming shortened V by 0 bases and J by 5 bases, and 6 bases separated the two germline ends. The CDR3 runs to 13 residues. CDR1 is SEHNR, CDR2 FQNEAQ, per germline (reference sequence). CDR3 bases: TGTGCCAGCAGCTTAGCGCAGGTAGATACGCAGTATTTT. Translating it yields CASSLAQVDTQYF.

This clonotype was recorded many times. V gene TRBV20-1 combines with J gene TRBJ2-1; perhaps TRBD2 as D (6 bases). CDR3 size: 14 residues. Germline V gene sequence: CDR1 DFQATT, CDR2 SNEGSKA (reference sequence). V dropped 2 bases and J dropped 2 bases, with 10 bases sitting between them. The CDR3 here is CSARQGGPYNEQFF. The CDR3 DNA reads TGCAGTGCTAGACAGGGAGGCCCCTACAATGAGCAGTTCTTC.

Many counts were recorded for this clonotype. The rearrangement joins TRBV9 to TRBJ2-1, with TRBD2 matching over 9 bases. Germline CDR1 is SGDLS and CDR2 is YYNGEE. The CDR3 has 14 amino acids. Unmatched junction bases numbered 6, after V lost 2 bases and J lost 9 bases. The CDR3 loop reads CASSVAGGPGEQFF. CDR3 nucleotide sequence: TGTGCCAGCAGCGTGGCGGGAGGGCCGGGTGAGCAGTTCTTC.

This clonotype was observed many times. The CDR3 protein is CASSDSYTDTQYF. The CDR3 bases are TGTGCCAGCAGTGACTCGTACACAGATACGCAGTATTTT. The chain links TRBV6-4 to TRBJ2-3, with D unresolved. Trimming left V 0 bases short and J 2 bases short, with 3 bases between. Germline lookup yields CDR1 MRHNA and CDR2 SNTAGT. The CDR3 length is 13 residues.

The gene calls are TRBV12-5 and TRBJ1-1, with 7 nucleotides matching TRBD1. The germline V gene has CDR1 LGHNT and CDR2 FRNRAP. The J segment lost 11 bases and the V segment lost 1 base, leaving 7 bases of the junction unmatched. CDR3 length equals 13 residues. In DNA, the CDR3 is TGTGCTAGTGGTTTGGCGACAGGGTTGGAGGCTTTCTTT. It is translated as CASGLATGLEAFF.

In the case of this clonotype: This may stem from a read error, because a much larger clone lies one nucleotide away. CDR3 sequence (DNA): TGCAGTGCTATGTCCGCGGGGACTAGCGGGAGGGCCGCAACAGATACGCAGTATTTT. Protein product: CSAMSAGTSGRAATDTQYF. The chain combines TRBV20-1 with TRBJ2-3; 16 bases fit TRBD2. V lost 4 bases and J lost 3; bases outside the gene matches: 13. This CDR3 is built from 19 residues. Germline V gene data show CDR1 as DFQATT and CDR2 as SNEGSKA (reference sequence).